This entry concerns a single T cell receptor beta chain. What this receptor recognizes is not known. Per-base quality was not reported, and no clone a single base away is much larger than it. This record belongs to a study of blood T cell repertoires in COVID-19 (dated by TCRdb to 2020 to 2022). The study in broad terms: Recovered participants in ImmuneRACE Cohort 3 were defined by two consecutive negative NP/OP PCR tests, clearance by a healthcare professional, or resolution of symptoms. The samples were drawn from two sources: the first 160 participants of the ongoing ImmuneRACE study, and 1,000 to 1,500 subjects contributed by 6 global collaborators. The prospective study material was composed of cDNA or gDNA derived from T cells, B-cell-depleted T cells, or PBMCs. A de-identified subject ID, COVID-19 status, age in years and sex were almost always included in the sample metadata. The repertoires were released in a freely available public database meant as a resource for research on the immune response to SARS-CoV-2. HLA class I and class II types, where available, came from metadata supplied by the sample provider rather than from assay-based typing. The dataset comprised deeply sampled blood TCRbeta repertoires from subjects exposed to, actively infected with, or recovered from COVID-19. Samples covering the acute and convalescent phases of COVID-19 were provided by collaborators in the United States, Italy and Spain.

Paper-wide results and their limitations: How much clinical and demographic metadata was included differed by source and by participant, and the metadata was provided uncurated.

Enrolling through a virtual design, the prospective study's participants ranged in age from roughly 18 to 100 years and lived across 20 to 30 United States geographic areas. In the prospective study, participants were assigned to cohorts based on the clinical history participants reported in a screening survey and a study questionnaire. In the prospective study, mobile phlebotomists collected whole blood, serum and a nasopharyngeal or oropharyngeal swab from each participant. Prospective study participants could optionally give additional blood draws and questionnaires over a roughly two-month period. Before DNA extraction, prospective study blood samples were shipped either frozen or at room temperature. TCRbeta CDR3 regions were amplified from genomic DNA using the immunoSEQ Assay, a bias-controlled multiplex PCR. The original methods were these. The number of nucleated cells in each sample was estimated from the amplification of reference gene primers within the assay. To quantify the absolute abundance of each unique TCRbeta CDR3 rearrangement, sequence reads were collapsed and filtered. For each sample, productive Simpson clonality was calculated as the square root of Simpson's diversity index across productive rearrangements. TCRdb mirrors the immuneACCESS table, restricted to in-frame sequences. Some clones are absent from its copies; in checked studies, under half trace to an unresolved V gene, and the reason for the others is unknown. V, J and clone size are those of that table, while D and trimming were read from the DNA. This sample has about 210,000 clones in its table, and 86% of those were observed once. Around 23% of the sample is taken by the ten largest.

The CDR3 numbers 16 residues from cysteine through phenylalanine. The retained sequence is limited to the CDR3, 48 bases, with the frame set at the first base. CDR1 and CDR2, per the germline V gene, are SGHRS and YFSETQ. The germline ends are 21 bases apart after V is trimmed by 4 bases and J by 5 bases. This sequence was found in a woman in her 40s in a cohort exposed to, infected with or recovered from COVID-19 (not recorded which). The V and J genes are TRBV5-1 and TRBJ1-1; the D gene remains uncertain. Sequenced material: PBMCs or T cells enriched from blood (not recorded which). The bases are TGCGCCAGCAGCCTGGCTATACAAGCCCTGAGGACTGAAGCTTTCTTT. This is translated as CASSLAIQALRTEAFF.